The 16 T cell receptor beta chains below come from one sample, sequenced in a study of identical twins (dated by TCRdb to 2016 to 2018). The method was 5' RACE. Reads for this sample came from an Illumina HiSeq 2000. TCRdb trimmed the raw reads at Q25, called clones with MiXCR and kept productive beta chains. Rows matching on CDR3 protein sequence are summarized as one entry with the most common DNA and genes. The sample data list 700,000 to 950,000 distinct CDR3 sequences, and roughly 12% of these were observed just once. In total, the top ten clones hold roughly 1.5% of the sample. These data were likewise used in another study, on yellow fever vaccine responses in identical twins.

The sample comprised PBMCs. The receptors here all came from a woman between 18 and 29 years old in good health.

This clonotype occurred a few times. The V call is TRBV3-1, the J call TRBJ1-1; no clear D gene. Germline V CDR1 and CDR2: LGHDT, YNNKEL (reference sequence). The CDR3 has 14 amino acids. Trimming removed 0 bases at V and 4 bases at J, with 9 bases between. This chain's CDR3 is CASSQEGGSTEAFF. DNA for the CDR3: TGTGCCAGCAGCCAAGAGGGAGGCAGCACTGAAGCTTTCTTT.

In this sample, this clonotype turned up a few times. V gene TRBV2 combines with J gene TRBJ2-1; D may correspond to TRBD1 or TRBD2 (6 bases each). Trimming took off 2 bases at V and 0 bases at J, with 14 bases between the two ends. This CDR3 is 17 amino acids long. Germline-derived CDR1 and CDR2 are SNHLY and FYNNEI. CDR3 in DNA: TGTGCCAGCAGTGAAACCGGGGGCGAAAGCTCCTACAATGAGCAGTTCTTC. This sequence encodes CASSETGGESSYNEQFF. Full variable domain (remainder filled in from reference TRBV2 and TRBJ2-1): EPEVTQTPSHQVTQMGQEVILRCVPISNHLYFYWYRQILGQKVEFLVSFYNNEISEKSEIFDDQFSVERPDGSNFTLKIRSTKLEDSAMYFCASSETGGESSYNEQFFGPGTRLTVL.

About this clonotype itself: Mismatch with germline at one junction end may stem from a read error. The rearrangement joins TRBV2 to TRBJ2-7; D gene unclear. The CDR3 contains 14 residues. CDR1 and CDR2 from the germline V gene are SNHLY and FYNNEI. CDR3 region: CASSEGRSTAEEYF. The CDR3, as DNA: TGTGCCAGCAGTGAAGGTAGATCAACGGCCGAGGAGTACTTC.

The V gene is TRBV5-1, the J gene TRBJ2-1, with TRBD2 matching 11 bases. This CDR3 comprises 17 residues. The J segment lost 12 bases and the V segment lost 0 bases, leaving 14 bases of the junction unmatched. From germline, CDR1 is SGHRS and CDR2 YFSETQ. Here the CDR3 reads CASSLDRGTSGDMRQFF. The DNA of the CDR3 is TGCGCCAGCAGCTTGGATCGCGGGACTAGCGGCGATATGCGGCAGTTCTTC.

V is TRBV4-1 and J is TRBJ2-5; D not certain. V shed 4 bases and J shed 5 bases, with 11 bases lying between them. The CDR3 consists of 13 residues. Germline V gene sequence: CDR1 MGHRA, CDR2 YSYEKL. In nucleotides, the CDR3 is TGCGCCAGCAGCCCTGGGATGGGCGAGACCCAGTACTTC. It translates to CASSPGMGETQYF.

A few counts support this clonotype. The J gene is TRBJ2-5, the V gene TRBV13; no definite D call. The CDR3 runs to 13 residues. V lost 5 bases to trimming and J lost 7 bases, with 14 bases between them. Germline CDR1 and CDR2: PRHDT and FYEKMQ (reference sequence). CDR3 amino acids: CASSAGPTGTQYF. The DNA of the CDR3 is TGTGCCAGCAGCGCAGGACCCACCGGGACCCAGTACTTC. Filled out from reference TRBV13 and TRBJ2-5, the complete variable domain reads AAGVIQSPRHLIKEKRETATLKCYPIPRHDTVYWYQQGPGQDPQFLISFYEKMQSDKGSIPDRFSAQQFSDYHSELNMSSLELGDSALYFCASSAGPTGTQYFGPGTRLLVL.

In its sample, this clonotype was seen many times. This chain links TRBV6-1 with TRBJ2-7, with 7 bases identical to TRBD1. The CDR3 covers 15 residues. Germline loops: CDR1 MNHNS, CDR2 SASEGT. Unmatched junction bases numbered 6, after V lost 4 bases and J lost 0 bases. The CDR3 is CASSARQGISYEQYV. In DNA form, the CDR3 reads TGTGCCAGCAGTGCAAGACAGGGTATCTCCTACGAGCAGTACGTC.

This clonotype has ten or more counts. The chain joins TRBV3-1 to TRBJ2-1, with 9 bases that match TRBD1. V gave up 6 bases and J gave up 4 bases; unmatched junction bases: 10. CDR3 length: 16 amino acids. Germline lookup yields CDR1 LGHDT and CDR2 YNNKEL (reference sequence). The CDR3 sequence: CASRPIGTGSYNEQFF. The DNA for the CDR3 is TGTGCCAGCAGACCAATTGGGACAGGGTCTTACAATGAGCAGTTCTTC.

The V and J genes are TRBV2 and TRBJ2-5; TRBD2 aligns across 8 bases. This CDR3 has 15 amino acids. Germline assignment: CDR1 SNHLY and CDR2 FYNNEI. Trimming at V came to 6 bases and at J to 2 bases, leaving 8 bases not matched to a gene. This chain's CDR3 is CASREAQRGQETQYF. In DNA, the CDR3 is TGTGCCAGCAGAGAGGCTCAGCGGGGGCAAGAGACCCAGTACTTC.

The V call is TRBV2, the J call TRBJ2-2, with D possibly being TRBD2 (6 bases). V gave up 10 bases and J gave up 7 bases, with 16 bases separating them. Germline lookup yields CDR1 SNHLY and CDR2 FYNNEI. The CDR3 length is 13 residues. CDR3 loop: CANIRLVDGELFF. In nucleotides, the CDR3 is TGTGCCAACATCCGACTAGTCGACGGGGAGCTGTTTTTT.

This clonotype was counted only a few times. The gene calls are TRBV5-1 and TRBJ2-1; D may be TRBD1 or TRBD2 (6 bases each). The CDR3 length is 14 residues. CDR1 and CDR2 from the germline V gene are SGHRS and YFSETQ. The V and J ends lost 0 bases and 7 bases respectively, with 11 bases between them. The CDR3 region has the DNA TGCGCCAGCAGCTTGGTTGTAGGGGGGAATGAGCAGTTCTTC. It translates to CASSLVVGGNEQFF. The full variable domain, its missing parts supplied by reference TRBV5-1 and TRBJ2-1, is KAGVTQTPRYLIKTRGQQVTLSCSPISGHRSVSWYQQTPGQGLQFLFEYFSETQRNKGNFPGRFSGRQFSNSRSEMNVSTLELGDSALYLCASSLVVGGNEQFFGPGTRLTVL.

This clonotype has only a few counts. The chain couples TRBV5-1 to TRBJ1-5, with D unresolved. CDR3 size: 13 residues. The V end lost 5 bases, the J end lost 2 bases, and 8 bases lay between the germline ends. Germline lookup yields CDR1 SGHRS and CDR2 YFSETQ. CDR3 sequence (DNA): TGCGCCAGCAGACTAAGTGGCAATCAGCCCCAGCATTTT. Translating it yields CASRLSGNQPQHF.

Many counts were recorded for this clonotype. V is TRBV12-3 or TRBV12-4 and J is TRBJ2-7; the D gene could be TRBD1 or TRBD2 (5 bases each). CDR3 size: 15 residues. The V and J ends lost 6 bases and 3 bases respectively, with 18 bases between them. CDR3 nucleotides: TGTGCCAGCAGCCCTGAGGGGCAGGGCGTCTACGAGCAGTACTTC. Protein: CASSPEGQGVYEQYF.

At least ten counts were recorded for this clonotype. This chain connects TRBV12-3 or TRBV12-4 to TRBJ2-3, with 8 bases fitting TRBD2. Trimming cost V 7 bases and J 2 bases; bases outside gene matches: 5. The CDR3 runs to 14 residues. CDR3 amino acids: CASKAGDHTDTQYF. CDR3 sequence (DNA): TGTGCCAGCAAAGCGGGGGACCACACAGATACGCAGTATTTT.

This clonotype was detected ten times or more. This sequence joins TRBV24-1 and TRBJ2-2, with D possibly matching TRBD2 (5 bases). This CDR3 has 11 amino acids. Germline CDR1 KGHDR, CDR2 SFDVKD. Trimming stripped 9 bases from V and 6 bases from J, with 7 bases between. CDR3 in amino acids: CATRGSGELFF. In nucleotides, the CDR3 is TGTGCCACCCGGGGATCCGGGGAGCTGTTTTTT.

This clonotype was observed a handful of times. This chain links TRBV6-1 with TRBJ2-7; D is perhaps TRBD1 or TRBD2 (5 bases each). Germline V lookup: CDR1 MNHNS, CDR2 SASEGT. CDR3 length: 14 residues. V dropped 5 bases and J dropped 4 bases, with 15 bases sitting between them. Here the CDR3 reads CASSPNPGPYEQYV. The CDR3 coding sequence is TGTGCCAGCAGTCCCAATCCGGGACCATACGAGCAGTACGTC.